This T cell receptor beta chain was identified during a study of blood T cell repertoires in COVID-19. Study-level information: The study drew acute and convalescent COVID-19 samples from the United States, Italy and Spain.

Trimming removed 0 bases at V and 8 bases at J, with 25 bases between. Germline CDR1 reads LGHDT; CDR2 reads YNNKEL (reference sequence). CDR3 length: 19 amino acids. Per the authors' pipeline: Amplification with reference gene primers provided the estimates of nucleated cell counts. Assay used: immunoSEQ multiplex PCR; TCRdb lists only in-frame clones, some missing. The V and J calls and clone size were taken over from that table, and D and trimming were inferred from the DNA. Among 200,000 to 300,000 clones listed, roughly 88% were seen once. V gene TRBV3-1 (or the pseudogene TRBV3-2) combines with J gene TRBJ2-2, with a possible D match to TRBD1 (7 bases). The sequencing input was peripheral blood. The TCR was taken from a man older than 75 with acute or convalescent COVID-19. DNA for the CDR3: TGTGCCAGCAGCCAAGATTTAATCGGAGGGACAGTTAGAGGTGGGGAGCTGTTTTTT. It encodes CASSQDLIGGTVRGGELFF.